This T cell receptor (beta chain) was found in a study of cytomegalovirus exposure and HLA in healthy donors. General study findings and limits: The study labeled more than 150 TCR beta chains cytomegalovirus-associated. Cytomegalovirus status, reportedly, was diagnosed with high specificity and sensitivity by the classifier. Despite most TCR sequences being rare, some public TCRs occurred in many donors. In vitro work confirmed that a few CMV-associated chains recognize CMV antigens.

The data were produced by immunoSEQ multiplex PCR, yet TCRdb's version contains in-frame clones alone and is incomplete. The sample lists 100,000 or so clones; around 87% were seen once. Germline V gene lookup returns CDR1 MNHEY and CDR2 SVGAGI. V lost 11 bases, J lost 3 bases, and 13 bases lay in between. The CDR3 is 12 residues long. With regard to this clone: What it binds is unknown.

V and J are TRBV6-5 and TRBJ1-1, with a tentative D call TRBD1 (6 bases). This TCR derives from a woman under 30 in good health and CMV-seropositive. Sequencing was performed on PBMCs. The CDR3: CASWGQYTEAFF. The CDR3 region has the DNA TGTGCCTCCTGGGGGCAGTACACTGAAGCTTTCTTT.